The 31 T cell receptor beta chains reported below all come from one sample, sequenced in a study of T-cell reconstitution after alpha-beta-depleted transplantation in children. TCRbeta library construction was performed incorporating unique molecular identifiers. TCRdb ran MiXCR on the PCR reads and lists one entry per CDR3 protein. Here the sample spans fewer than 400,000 distinct CDR3 sequences, over 20% being singletons. The sample in question was PBMCs from the stem cell graft donor, obtained from the stem cell graft. The receptors stem from a human donor who donated a stem cell graft to a child with acute myeloid leukemia.

The rearrangement links TRBV4-2 to TRBJ2-1; TRBD2 matches 8 bases. CDR3 size: 15 residues. After removal of 1 base from V and 6 bases from J, the junction contained 5 bases not matched to a gene. Per germline, CDR1 LGHNA and CDR2 YNFKEQ. CDR3 protein: CASSQGAGGFNEQFF. DNA of the CDR3: TGTGCCAGCAGCCAAGGCGCGGGAGGATTCAATGAGCAGTTCTTC.

The V and J genes are TRBV5-1 and TRBJ2-3; maybe TRBD2 (7 bases). V lost 2 bases and J lost 6, with 22 bases in between. Per the germline V gene, CDR1 is SGHRS and CDR2 is YFSETQ. The CDR3 is made up of 17 amino acids. CDR3 sequence (DNA): TGCGCCAGCAGCTTTGGCGGGGGCAGGGGTCCCTCTGATACGCAGTATTTT. It specifies CASSFGGGRGPSDTQYF. The variable domain in full, completed from reference TRBV5-1 and TRBJ2-3, reads KAGVTQTPRYLIKTRGQQVTLSCSPISGHRSVSWYQQTPGQGLQFLFEYFSETQRNKGNFPGRFSGRQFSNSRSEMNVSTLELGDSALYLCASSFGGGRGPSDTQYFGPGTRLTVL.

This clonotype was counted a single time. The rearrangement uses TRBV10-3 and TRBJ1-5; the D is unclear. This CDR3 is 15 amino acids long. The V and J ends lost 0 bases and 7 bases respectively, with 13 bases between them. Germline-derived CDR1 and CDR2 are ENHRY and SYGVKD. The CDR3 region has the DNA TGTGCCATCAGTGAGTCCGCAAGGGTTAGACAGCCCCAGCATTTT. Translating gives CAISESARVRQPQHF.

This clonotype was seen only a few times. This chain connects TRBV10-3 to TRBJ2-1; 8 nucleotides match TRBD2. Trimming at V came to 8 bases and at J to 5 bases, leaving 8 bases not matched to a gene. The CDR3 has 14 residues. The germline V gene encodes CDR1 ENHRY and CDR2 SYGVKD. The DNA of the CDR3 is TGTGCCATCCGGCTGGGACTAGGCGACAATGAGCAGTTCTTC. This encodes CAIRLGLGDNEQFF.

This clonotype was seen only a few times. The genes are TRBV20-1 and TRBJ2-1; tentatively, D is TRBD1 (6 bases). V was cut by 6 bases and J by 3 bases, with 18 bases left in between. CDR3 length: 15 amino acids. CDR1 and CDR2 (germline): DFQATT, SNEGSKA (reference sequence). The CDR3 sequence: CSARTANTIYNEQFF. The CDR3 DNA reads TGCAGTGCAAGGACAGCAAACACCATCTACAATGAGCAGTTCTTC.

This clonotype was observed at least ten times. The chain has TRBV27 and TRBJ2-6; TRBD1 might be the D (6 bases). The CDR3 is 16 residues long. The germline V and J ends were trimmed by 2 bases and 4 bases, with 12 bases remaining between them. The V gene's germline CDR1 is MNHEY and CDR2 SMNVEV (reference sequence). CDR3 residues: CASSLSYREGANVLTF. The CDR3 DNA reads as TGTGCCAGCAGTTTAAGTTACAGGGAAGGGGCCAACGTCCTGACTTTC.

The V call is TRBV7-2, the J call TRBJ1-2; 8 bases are shared with TRBD1. CDR1 is SGHTA, CDR2 FQGNSA, per germline. V shed 5 bases and J 7 bases; nucleotides not matched to a gene: 6. The CDR3 has 13 amino acids. The CDR3 is CASSPNRGAGYTF. The CDR3 region has the DNA TGTGCCAGCAGCCCGAACAGGGGGGCTGGCTACACCTTC.

This clonotype has at least ten counts. The chain couples TRBV29-1 to TRBJ2-7, with TRBD1 identical over 12 bases. CDR1 is SQVTM and CDR2 is ANQGSEA in the germline V gene. V was clipped by 8 bases and J by 6 bases; unmatched bases: 11. This CDR3 has 14 amino acids. In DNA, the CDR3 is TGCAGCATACGACCCGCGGGACAGGGGGCCGAGCAGTACTTC. It translates to CSIRPAGQGAEQYF.

J is TRBJ2-1 and V is TRBV7-2, with TRBD1 as a possible D gene (6 bases). Germline CDR1 SGHTA, CDR2 FQGNSA. Trimming took 1 base from V and 0 from J, leaving 13 bases between them. CDR3 length equals 17 residues. CDR3 sequence reads: CASSLVGQGYSYNEQFF. CDR3 in DNA: TGTGCCAGCAGCTTAGTAGGGCAGGGGTACTCCTACAATGAGCAGTTCTTC.

This clonotype occurred many times. V and J are TRBV20-1 and TRBJ1-1, with D unclear. Trimming stripped 7 bases from V and 5 bases from J, with 23 bases between. The germline CDR1 and CDR2 sequences are DFQATT and SNEGSKA (reference sequence). This CDR3 region has 15 residues. The CDR3 sequence is CSEKLKGRGKTEAFF. The CDR3 nucleotides are TGCAGTGAAAAACTAAAGGGTCGGGGAAAAACTGAAGCTTTCTTT.

This clonotype was counted many times. J is TRBJ2-7 and V is TRBV29-1; a possible D gene is TRBD2 (5 bases). The CDR3 is 11 residues long. V lost 4 bases, J lost 6 bases, and 10 bases lay in between. Germline V gives CDR1 SQVTM, CDR2 ANQGSEA. The CDR3 DNA is TGCAGCGTTGTACTAGGCGGCGAGCAGTACTTC. As protein: CSVVLGGEQYF.

The rearrangement uses TRBV29-1 and TRBJ2-1; D is undetermined. CDR3 length: 16 amino acids. Per germline, CDR1 SQVTM and CDR2 ANQGSEA. V lost 2 bases and J 2 bases, leaving 16 bases between the germline ends. CDR3 sequence reads: CSVEISNKGPYNEQFF. CDR3 sequence (DNA): TGCAGCGTTGAAATTTCCAACAAAGGACCCTACAATGAGCAGTTCTTC.

This rearrangement joins TRBV5-1 to TRBJ1-6, with a weak D call TRBD1 (6 bases). Germline CDR1 SGHRS, CDR2 YFSETQ. V was clipped by 0 bases and J by 10 bases, with 11 bases between them. This CDR3 spans 14 amino acids. CDR3 DNA: TGCGCCAGCAGCTTGGGACAGGAAAAGTCACCCCTCCACTTT. Its translation is CASSLGQEKSPLHF.

Only a few counts were recorded for this clonotype. The chain links TRBV12-3 or TRBV12-4 to TRBJ2-5; D remains unclear. The V gene lost 9 bases and the J gene lost 5 bases, with 10 bases spanning the gap. The length of the CDR3 is 11 residues. The CDR3, as DNA: TGTGCCAGTGGCCAAGGGGAGACCCAGTACTTC. Translating gives CASGQGETQYF.

This chain links TRBV5-8 with TRBJ2-1; a weak D match, TRBD2 (6 bases). CDR3 size: 14 residues. Germline assignment: CDR1 SGHTS and CDR2 YDEGEE. The ends were cut back, 3 bases at V and 7 bases at J, with 14 bases in the middle. CDR3 nucleotide sequence: TGTGCCAGCAGCTGGGGCCGGGAGAGTAATGAGCAGTTCTTC. Amino acid sequence: CASSWGRESNEQFF.

This clonotype occurred a few times. The V call is TRBV5-1, the J call TRBJ2-3, with D possibly TRBD2 on 7 matching bases. The germline CDR1 and CDR2 sequences are SGHRS and YFSETQ. Deletions cut 4 bases from V and 5 bases from J, with 11 bases between. The CDR3 covers 13 residues. The CDR3 spells CASSRGGEDTQYF. The CDR3, as DNA: TGCGCCAGCAGCAGGGGGGGGGAAGATACGCAGTATTTT.

This clonotype was seen only a few times. The chain links TRBV24-1 to TRBJ1-1, with D uncertain. CDR3 length: 15 residues. With 2 bases removed from V and 4 bases from J, the gap between germline ends came to 13 bases. Germline V CDR1 and CDR2: KGHDR, SFDVKD. The CDR3 here is CATSDSTNFITEAFF. DNA for the CDR3: TGTGCCACCAGTGATTCGACTAATTTCATCACTGAAGCTTTCTTT.

The V call is TRBV7-8, the J call TRBJ2-7; D gene ambiguous. Germline values: CDR1 SGHVS, CDR2 FQNEAQ. CDR3 size: 14 residues. Deletions cut 5 bases from V and 3 bases from J, with 14 bases between. For the CDR3, the DNA is TGTGCCAGCAGCCTGGCTCGGATGGACTACGAGCAGTACTTC. Translating gives CASSLARMDYEQYF.

The chain uses TRBV28 and TRBJ1-5; perhaps TRBD1 as D (5 bases). This CDR3 has 16 residues. The V gene's germline CDR1 is MDHEN and CDR2 SYDVKM. V was pared by 7 bases and J by 0 bases, with 16 bases between. In DNA, the CDR3 is TGTGCCAGCATCCCCGGGGGAGGTTATAGCAATCAGCCCCAGCATTTT. It is translated as CASIPGGGYSNQPQHF.

This clonotype was seen only a few times. The chain employs TRBV20-1 and TRBJ2-7; D gene unclear. Germline CDR1 and CDR2: DFQATT and SNEGSKA (reference sequence). This CDR3 is built from 11 residues. V dropped 5 bases and J dropped 5 bases, with 10 bases sitting between them. In DNA form, the CDR3 reads TGCAGTGCTCACCTCGTCCACGAGCAGTACTTC. This translates into CSAHLVHEQYF.

The sample holds a few counts of this clonotype. The CDR3 protein is CSAGQGASYEQYF. CDR3 DNA: TGCAGCGCAGGACAGGGGGCTTCCTACGAGCAGTACTTC. The chain combines TRBV29-1 with TRBJ2-7, with 11 bases aligning to TRBD1. In germline, CDR1 is SQVTM, CDR2 ANQGSEA. Trimming at V came to 7 bases and at J to 1 base, leaving 3 bases not matched to a gene. The CDR3 loop spans 13 amino acids.

This clonotype has just a few counts. This rearrangement joins TRBV5-1 to TRBJ2-7; 11 bases align to TRBD1. Unmatched junction bases numbered 2, after V lost 0 bases and J lost 6 bases. Germline lookup yields CDR1 SGHRS and CDR2 YFSETQ. This CDR3 region has 14 residues. The CDR3 coding sequence is TGCGCCAGCAGCTTGGAGGGACAGGGGGGCGAGCAGTACTTC. Translated: CASSLEGQGGEQYF.

The V gene is TRBV12-3 or TRBV12-4, the J gene TRBJ2-3; 14 nucleotides agree with TRBD2. Trimming took 5 bases from V and 3 from J; bases not matched to a gene: 7. The CDR3 is 17 residues long. For the CDR3, the DNA is TGTGCCAGCAGTCTTGGGACTAGCGGGAGTCGGACAGATACGCAGTATTTT. Amino acid sequence: CASSLGTSGSRTDTQYF.

This clonotype was observed a few times. The CDR3 protein is CASSPIARSSYEQYF. The CDR3 nucleotides read TGCGCCAGCAGTCCCATAGCGCGGAGCTCCTACGAGCAGTACTTC. V gene TRBV5-1 combines with J gene TRBJ2-7, with D possibly TRBD2 on 5 matching bases. The CDR3 is 15 amino acids. Germline loops: CDR1 SGHRS, CDR2 YFSETQ. Trimming cost V 5 bases and J 0 bases, with 15 bases left between them.

The CDR3 DNA sequence: TGTGCCAGCAGTTTTGCGACGCCCGCCTTAAACACCATATATTTT. This codes for CASSFATPALNTIYF. V and J are TRBV28 and TRBJ1-3; no clear D. The germline gives CDR1 MDHEN, CDR2 SYDVKM. The CDR3 is 15 amino acids. V lost 3 bases to trimming and J lost 6 bases, with 15 bases between them.

In its sample, this clonotype was seen a few times. V and J are TRBV12-3 or TRBV12-4 and TRBJ2-1; D might be TRBD2 (6 bases). V was pared by 3 bases and J by 10 bases, with 19 bases between. The CDR3 runs to 15 residues. CDR3 sequence (DNA): TGTGCCAGCAGTTTCGGGGGTTGGGGGACTTCAGAGCAGTTCTTC. Translated: CASSFGGWGTSEQFF.

This clonotype showed up many times. The V gene is TRBV20-1, the J gene TRBJ2-1, with 8 bases matching TRBD1. The length of the CDR3 is 15 residues. J was trimmed by 3 bases and V by 4 bases; bases with no gene match: 8. In germline, CDR1 is DFQATT, CDR2 SNEGSKA (reference sequence). CDR3 residues: CSAIKDRGLYNEQFF. CDR3 nucleotides: TGCAGTGCTATTAAAGACAGGGGCCTCTACAATGAGCAGTTCTTC.

The chain uses TRBV7-6 and TRBJ2-2; D remains unclear. Trimming pared 0 bases from V and 6 bases from J, leaving 5 bases between. CDR1 and CDR2 (germline): SGHVS, FNYEAQ. The CDR3 covers 13 residues. CDR3 sequence reads: CASSLAWAGELFF. CDR3 DNA: TGTGCCAGCAGCTTAGCGTGGGCCGGGGAGCTGTTTTTT.

The chain links TRBV20-1 to TRBJ2-7; D may be TRBD1 or TRBD2 (5 bases each). CDR1 is DFQATT and CDR2 is SNEGSKA in the germline V gene (reference sequence). The CDR3 runs 15 residues. V lost 0 bases, J lost 1 base, and 13 bases lay in between. The CDR3 DNA reads as TGCAGTGCTAGAGATCGGGGCAGGCTTTCCTACGAGCAGTACTTC. It encodes CSARDRGRLSYEQYF.

The V and J genes are TRBV4-1 and TRBJ2-5; TRBD2 agrees at 8 bases. V trimming: 3 bases; J trimming: 5 bases; junction bases outside the gene matches: 8. The CDR3 spans 15 residues. CDR1 MGHRA and CDR2 YSYEKL come from the germline V gene. The CDR3 DNA reads as TGCGCCAGCAGCCAGCCCGGGACTAGGAGTGAGACCCAGTACTTC. Translated: CASSQPGTRSETQYF.

This clonotype occurred a few times. This chain joins TRBV5-1 and TRBJ2-1; 13 bases are shared with TRBD2. This CDR3 is 15 amino acids long. J gave up 6 bases and V 4 bases, and 4 bases lay outside the gene matches. The germline V gene encodes CDR1 SGHRS and CDR2 YFSETQ. CDR3 residues: CASSGRTSGSNEQFF. For the CDR3, the DNA is TGCGCCAGCAGCGGGCGGACTAGCGGGAGCAATGAGCAGTTCTTC.